This note documents a single T cell receptor beta chain sequence. The antigen it binds to is not known. There are no base qualities to consult, and no much larger clone falls within one base. The CDR3 contains 15 residues, cysteine and phenylalanine counted. The sequence is cut down to CDR3 DNA, 45 bases in frame from base 1. The V and J ends are trimmed by 4 bases and 3 bases, leaving 13 bases between them. CDR1 GTSNPN and CDR2 SVGIG were looked up in the germline V gene (reference sequence). Libraries were made using the immunoSEQ multiplex PCR assay. For the multiplex PCR, a mixture combining 60 forward primers for TCR Vbeta segments and 13 reverse primers for TCR Jbeta segments was used. The CDR3 region of rearranged TCR beta genes was amplified from genomic DNA with a multiplex PCR assay. On the Illumina HiSeq System, the amplified TCR beta libraries were sequenced as 87-base-pair reads. In the authors' own workflow: In a later analysis, approximately 74 million unique TCR beta chains were counted across the 650 to 750 repertoires, and roughly 10 million of these chains were shared by at least two donors. To remove PCR and sequencing errors, raw reads were error-corrected and collapsed into unique sequences using a nearest-neighbor algorithm that merged closely related sequences. CDR3 sequences were aligned to IMGT reference sequences to assign V, D and J gene segments. Each retained sequence needed at least a six-nucleotide match to both a V gene segment and a J gene segment. Rearrangements were classified as productive when the CDR3 lacked stop codons and remained in frame with V and J, and all other rearrangements were classified as non-productive. CDR3 was defined by IMGT convention, running from the second conserved V-encoded cysteine to the conserved J-encoded phenylalanine. In an earlier analysis of roughly 610 of the donors, sequences lacking an unambiguous match to a single V gene segment were excluded. An earlier analysis of about 600 of the donors called V segments functional above 56.7% productive rearrangements and segregating when the between-donor standard deviation exceeded 5%. A statistical classification framework was built for diagnosing cytomegalovirus status from the catalog of TCR beta chain sequences. In a later analysis, V and J genes were assigned by comparing TCR nucleotide sequences against IMGT/GENE-DB human TR gene sequences. The TCRdist pipeline was used in a later analysis to assign CDR3 sequences and most-parsimonious VDJ recombination scenarios. In a later analysis, each TCR beta chain was defined by its CDR3 amino acid sequence together with its V-gene family, and reads without a unique V-gene family were excluded. To address suspected cross-contamination and a sequencing artifact, a later analysis removed approximately 600 highly shared, low-generation-probability nucleotide sequences. In a later analysis, a clonal expansion index for each public chain was calculated from normalized within-repertoire ranks of inferred template counts. Generation probabilities in a later analysis came from a VDJ recombination model fitted to out-of-frame rearrangements, and those results were checked against IGoR. In a later analysis, TCR-TCR, TCR-HLA and TCR-CMV co-occurrence was scored with hypergeometric tests, and a repertoire-size bias correction was applied to TCR pairs. In a later analysis, false discovery rates were estimated by permuting HLA or CMV assignments 20 times. In a later analysis, co-occurring TCRs were grouped using DBSCAN, with TCRdist sequence similarity added in when clustering inside HLA-allele-positive subsets. Repertoires with fewer than 30,000 or more than 120,000 public chains were left out of co-occurrence clustering, as were a handful of repertoires with anomalous nucleotide sharing. What TCRdb holds here is the immuneACCESS table cut down to in-frame rearrangements. Part of the clones is not present; checked against another copy, under half of the missing clones reflect an unresolved V gene, and the others are unexplained. The DNA was the basis for D and trimming; V, J and clone size are from that table. The sample table records about 140,000 clones; around 68% of these occur just once. Roughly a tenth of the sample is taken by the ten largest.

The data derive from a study of cytomegalovirus exposure and HLA in healthy donors (dated by TCRdb to 2017 to 2019). About the study as a whole: An earlier analysis of approximately 640 of the donors reported 250 to 350 Gb of sequence data and 100 million to 140 million unique TCR beta sequences from about 200 million T cells. An early release that covered about 600 HLA-typed donors contained approximately 320 gigabases of sequencing data and about 84 million unique TCR sequences. Of the 300 to 500 genotyped donors, less than 90% were placed in the genetic ancestry cluster associated with self-reported Caucasian donors. The aim of the study was to test whether cataloging public T cell receptors could identify signatures of past pathogen exposure. Using immunosequencing, the study profiled T cell repertoires from 550 to 750 subjects and related those repertoires to cytomegalovirus serostatus. Besides the first cohort of roughly 640 subjects, a separate validation cohort made up of about 120 different subjects was used. To predict cytomegalovirus infection status, the study brought together high-throughput TCR immunosequencing, statistical association of individual TCRs with disease status, and machine learning. A later analysis re-examined previously published TCR beta repertoires from more than 650 donors and added high-resolution HLA genotyping to investigate patterns of TCR occurrence. Rather than drawing on any new phenotypic data, the later analysis identified candidate immune exposures from TCR beta sequences and the way those sequences occurred across donors. An earlier analysis of some 500 of the donors used high-throughput TCR beta sequencing to judge whether each TCR beta V gene segment behaved as functional or pseudogenic. Alongside the repertoire data, information on donor age, sex, ethnicity and CMV serostatus was compiled. Genome-wide SNP genotypes for about 55% of the roughly 670 donors were used in a later genetic analysis, which treated that subset as a discovery cohort. Every discovery cohort repertoire had been produced on one sequencing platform. Class I and class II HLA loci were covered by the typing at four-digit resolution. Typing coverage differed by locus: A, B, C, DRB1 and DQB1 were typed in roughly 620-630 donors, DQA1 in about 560, DPA1 in some 600, and DPB1 in around 490. Four or five DR-DQ haplotypes were handled as single units for association and clustering because linkage in the cohort was strong. Across 300 to 500 genotyped donors of the cohort, an average of approximately 200,000 unique TCR beta nucleotide sequences per donor were sequenced, and around 19% of those sequences were non-productive. The paper as a whole reports these results and caveats: Approximately 16 rarely observed V segments, including chromosome 9 orphons, were excluded from the earlier analysis of about 610 of the donors because counts were too low. While some public TCRs were present in many individuals, most TCR sequences turned up only very rarely across donors. At a false discovery rate of 0.05, a later analysis linked under 20,000 TCR beta sequences to specific HLA alleles. In both the original and validation cohorts, the classifier was reported to diagnose cytomegalovirus status with high specificity and sensitivity. The study gave a list of 150 to 200 TCR beta chains associated with cytomegalovirus. In a later genetic analysis, fewer N-insertions in productive TCRs were reported among donors in an Asian-associated ancestry cluster than the roughly 700-donor mean. Linkage disequilibrium might explain the correlated functional status among segregating V segments, but an unknown experimental factor could not be ruled out. According to a later analysis, TCR association rates differed among HLA loci, with DRB1 alleles showing the most associated TCRs and HLA-C alleles showing the fewest. The only immune exposure information available for the cohort was CMV serostatus. In a later analysis, HLA-associated TCR beta chains were found to be more clonally expanded and to have lower generation probabilities than equally common non-associated chains. V-gene and J-gene trimming of TCR beta chains was associated with a missense DCLRE1C variant in a later genetic analysis, and the association was replicated in an independent cohort. The 87-base-pair reads could not distinguish some IMGT-functional V segments, including TRBV6-2 and TRBV6-3, so those segments were excluded. Most CMV-associated TCR beta chains appeared to be HLA-restricted in a later analysis, and the HLA associations seemed to be driven largely by CMV exposure. The cohort was sequenced for TCR beta chains only, and without alpha or paired-chain data the features that could be detected were limited. Because HLA typing was unavailable for some donors at each locus, only the typed subset was used in association tests. Roughly uniform sequencing depth across donors was assumed in presence/absence analyses, although this assumption may not hold. Three of the identified cytomegalovirus-associated TCR beta chains were confirmed in vitro to be specific for cytomegalovirus antigens. In an earlier analysis of fewer than 700 of the donors, most TCR beta V segments appeared in productive rearrangements about 87% or about 30% of the time, broadly matching IMGT annotations. The authors suggested that the approach could potentially be generalized to other disease states and immunological phenotypes. In a later analysis, several top co-occurrence clusters were reported to appear linked to parvovirus B19, influenza, CMV and Epstein-Barr virus. Assigning TCR associations to individual alleles was difficult when HLA alleles, especially DR and DQ, strongly co-occurred. A cluster of highly shared sequence variants was judged likely to represent a technical artifact of the sequencing pipeline. A further reported finding was that TCR beta sequences accurately predicted the HLA-A and HLA-B alleles for most subjects in the first cohort.

The cohort comprised more than 550 healthy bone marrow donors. Cohort members were all nominally healthy when sampled, although unrecorded immune exposures were likely present. The donor tested CMV seropositive, placing the donor among the 289 seropositive members of the cohort. Each donor provided a peripheral blood sample, and peripheral blood mononuclear cells were used for TCR beta sequencing. Genomic DNA was extracted from the blood cell samples with the Qiagen DNeasy Blood Extraction Kit. Specimen: PBMCs. This chain joins TRBV30 to TRBJ2-6; the D gene is possibly TRBD1, with 5 bases matching. The receptor comes from a man aged 25-45 years in good health and CMV-seropositive. In nucleotide form, the sequence is TGTGCCTGGACGCTCAGGGTGGTTGGGGCCAACGTCCTGACTTTC. Its translation reads: CAWTLRVVGANVLTF.